This T cell receptor (beta chain) was recorded in a study of cytomegalovirus exposure and HLA in healthy donors. General study points: As was reported, the HLA-A and HLA-B alleles of most subjects were accurately predicted from TCR beta sequences. Some TCR beta chains (164 of them) were listed as cytomegalovirus-associated. Data from an earlier analysis indicated that most TCR beta V segments were productive either about 87% or about 30% of the time.

The PCR ran on 60 Vbeta and 13 Jbeta primers. Assay used: immunoSEQ multiplex PCR; TCRdb lists only in-frame clones, some missing. The top ten clones hold around 6% of a sample with about 210,000 clones, around 76% of them seen once. A word on this clone: Its matching antigen is unknown.

This CDR3 is built from 16 residues. With 0 bases clipped from V and 7 bases from J, the junction kept 6 bases outside the gene matches. CDR1 LNHNV and CDR2 YYDKDF come from the germline V gene (reference sequence). This rearrangement joins TRBV15 to TRBJ2-1; TRBD2 matches at 10 bases. The source is a man between 40 and 49 years old in good health and CMV-seropositive. Sequencing was performed on PBMCs. The CDR3 reads CATSRDRASGSNEQFF. CDR3 coding DNA: TGTGCCACCAGCAGAGATCGGGCTAGCGGGAGTAATGAGCAGTTCTTC.